This is a list of T cell receptor beta chains from one sample in a study of T cells in Graves' hyperthyroidism and ophthalmopathy. TCRdb processed the multiplex PCR reads anew with MiXCR; each CDR3 protein has one entry. The sample comprises around 300,000 distinct CDR3 sequences, around 15% of which are singletons, and 34% rests with the top ten. Specimen: blood. The receptor set was obtained from a woman aged 40 to 50 with Graves' ophthalmopathy. CDR3s include the opening cysteine and the closing phenylalanine or tryptophan. A D gene is named only where the DNA matches it firmly. The size field is filled for only some rows; it gives once, few, many or a size class.

abundance: -
d_gene: -
j_gene: TRBJ1-3
v_gene: TRBV28
CDR3nt: TGTGCCAGCAGTTTAGGGGGGCGGACTAACTCTGGAAACACCATATATTTT
CDR3aa: CASSLGGRTNSGNTIYF

abundance: many
d_gene: -
j_gene: TRBJ2-2
v_gene: TRBV28
CDR3nt: TGTGCCAGCAGTTTGATAGCGGAGAACACCGGGGAGCTGTTTTTT
CDR3aa: CASSLIAENTGELFF

abundance: once
d_gene: -
j_gene: TRBJ2-7
v_gene: TRBV10-3
CDR3nt: TGTGCCCCCATGGGGGAAATATACGAGCAGTACTTC
CDR3aa: CAPMGEIYEQYF

abundance: -
d_gene: -
j_gene: TRBJ1-1
v_gene: TRBV19
CDR3nt: TGTGCCAGTAGTCCATGGACCGATTTAAGGAACACTGAAGCTTTCTTT
CDR3aa: CASSPWTDLRNTEAFF

abundance: many
d_gene: -
j_gene: TRBJ1-5
v_gene: TRBV20-1
CDR3nt: TGCAGTGCTAGAGATCCGCAGGGTAACCAGCCCCAGCATTTT
CDR3aa: CSARDPQGNQPQHF

abundance: many
d_gene: -
j_gene: TRBJ2-3
v_gene: TRBV12-3/TRBV12-4
CDR3nt: TGTGCCAGCAGCCCTTGGACTATCATAACAGATACGCAGTATTTT
CDR3aa: CASSPWTIITDTQYF

abundance: many
d_gene: -
j_gene: TRBJ2-7
v_gene: TRBV7-2
CDR3nt: -
CDR3aa: CASSFLWDRMYEQYF

abundance: many
d_gene: -
j_gene: TRBJ2-5
v_gene: TRBV14
CDR3nt: TGTGCCAGCAGCCAAGCGTCAGTCAAAGAGACCCAGTACTTC
CDR3aa: CASSQASVKETQYF

abundance: -
d_gene: -
j_gene: TRBJ1-3
v_gene: TRBV30
CDR3nt: TGTGCCTGGAGTGTTATCTGGGAGTCTGGAAACACCATATATTTT
CDR3aa: CAWSVIWESGNTIYF

abundance: few
d_gene: TRBD2
j_gene: TRBJ2-1
v_gene: TRBV6-1
CDR3nt: TGTGCCAGCAGTGAAGGGTCGGGGGGGCGGCAGTTCTTC
CDR3aa: CASSEGSGGRQFF

abundance: many
d_gene: -
j_gene: TRBJ2-2
v_gene: TRBV2
CDR3nt: TGTGCCAGCAGTGAAGCAAAGTACACCGGGGAGCTGTTTTTT
CDR3aa: CASSEAKYTGELFF

abundance: many
d_gene: -
j_gene: TRBJ2-2
v_gene: TRBV20-1
CDR3nt: TGCAGTGCTAGAGACCGACGGGGGAAACCGGGTAGCACCGGGGAGCTGTTTTTT
CDR3aa: CSARDRRGKPGSTGELFF

abundance: -
d_gene: TRBD2
j_gene: TRBJ2-5
v_gene: TRBV7-2
CDR3nt: TGTGCCAGCACCAAGAAGCGGGGGATCGCCGAAGAGACCCAGTACTTC
CDR3aa: CASTKKRGIAEETQYF

abundance: many
d_gene: -
j_gene: TRBJ2-7
v_gene: TRBV24-1
CDR3nt: TGTGCCACCGCGCGGGCAGGGGTCTCCCACGAACAGTACTTC
CDR3aa: CATARAGVSHEQYF

abundance: many
d_gene: -
j_gene: TRBJ1-1
v_gene: TRBV29-1
CDR3nt: TGCAGCGTTGATGAGGGGCTGAACACTGAAGCTTTCTTT
CDR3aa: CSVDEGLNTEAFF

abundance: -
d_gene: TRBD2
j_gene: TRBJ2-1
v_gene: TRBV14
CDR3nt: TGTGCCAGCAGCCATCACGTGGCGGGGGTTGGCAATGAGCAGTTCTTC
CDR3aa: CASSHHVAGVGNEQFF

abundance: -
d_gene: -
j_gene: TRBJ2-7
v_gene: TRBV5-4
CDR3nt: TGTGCCAGCAGCCGGGAACTAGCGCCGTCAGGGGAGGGGCAGTACTTC
CDR3aa: CASSRELAPSGEGQYF

abundance: many
d_gene: -
j_gene: TRBJ2-2
v_gene: TRBV12-5
CDR3nt: TGTGCTAGTGGTTTAGCAACCGGGGAGCTGTTTTTT
CDR3aa: CASGLATGELFF

abundance: few
d_gene: TRBD2
j_gene: TRBJ2-3
v_gene: TRBV5-1
CDR3nt: TGCGCCAGCAGCCTACCATCCGGGGGGAGCACAGATACGCAGTATTTT
CDR3aa: CASSLPSGGSTDTQYF

abundance: many
d_gene: TRBD1
j_gene: TRBJ2-7
v_gene: TRBV29-1
CDR3nt: TGCAGCGTAAGACAGGGGGTCTACGAGCAGTACTTC
CDR3aa: CSVRQGVYEQYF

abundance: many
d_gene: TRBD2
j_gene: TRBJ2-5
v_gene: TRBV20-1
CDR3nt: TGCAGTGCACAAGGACTAGCGGGGGGGGTGTACCAAGAGACCCAGTACTTC
CDR3aa: CSAQGLAGGVYQETQYF

abundance: many
d_gene: -
j_gene: TRBJ1-1
v_gene: TRBV10-1
CDR3nt: TGCGCCAGCAGTGAGTCGACGTTAGGAATGGGCACTGAAGCTTTCTTT
CDR3aa: CASSESTLGMGTEAFF

abundance: many
d_gene: -
j_gene: TRBJ2-3
v_gene: TRBV11-2
CDR3nt: TGTGCCAGCAGCCCCGACTACATTGGCACAGATACGCAGTATTTT
CDR3aa: CASSPDYIGTDTQYF

abundance: -
d_gene: TRBD1
j_gene: TRBJ1-5
v_gene: TRBV7-2
CDR3nt: TGTGCCAGCAGCTTAAAAGGGTCAGGGGGGCAGCCCCAGCATTTT
CDR3aa: CASSLKGSGGQPQHF

abundance: -
d_gene: TRBD1
j_gene: TRBJ1-5
v_gene: TRBV7-9
CDR3nt: TGTGCCAGCAGCTTAGTGACCGGGACAGGGGATCAGCCCCAGCATTTT
CDR3aa: CASSLVTGTGDQPQHF

abundance: few
d_gene: TRBD1
j_gene: TRBJ2-7
v_gene: TRBV5-1
CDR3nt: TGCGCCAGCAGCAGAGTCGGACAGGGGGCCTGGGAGCAGTACTTC
CDR3aa: CASSRVGQGAWEQYF

abundance: many
d_gene: TRBD1
j_gene: TRBJ2-2
v_gene: TRBV5-1
CDR3nt: TGCGCCAGCAGATTCGGACAGGGGGTCACCGGGGAGCTGTTTTTT
CDR3aa: CASRFGQGVTGELFF

abundance: many
d_gene: -
j_gene: TRBJ1-1
v_gene: TRBV20-1
CDR3nt: TGCAGTGCTAGAAACAGGGCGGGTACTGAAGCTTTCTTT
CDR3aa: CSARNRAGTEAFF

abundance: few
d_gene: -
j_gene: TRBJ1-1
v_gene: TRBV19
CDR3nt: TGTGCCAGTAGTACGCTACACCGGAGGGGAGGGATGAACACTGAAGCTTTCTTT
CDR3aa: CASSTLHRRGGMNTEAFF